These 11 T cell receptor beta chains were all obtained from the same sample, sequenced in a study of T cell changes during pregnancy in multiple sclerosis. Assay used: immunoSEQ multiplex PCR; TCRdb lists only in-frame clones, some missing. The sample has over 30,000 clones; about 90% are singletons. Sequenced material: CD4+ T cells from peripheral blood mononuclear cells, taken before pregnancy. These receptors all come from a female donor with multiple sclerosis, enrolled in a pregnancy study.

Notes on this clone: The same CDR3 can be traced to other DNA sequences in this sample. The CDR3 loop reads CASSRTGAGNTIYF. The CDR3 DNA is TGTGCCAGCAGTAGGACAGGGGCAGGAAACACCATATATTTT. The rearrangement joins TRBV6-1 to TRBJ1-3; 9 bases align to TRBD1. Germline-derived CDR1 and CDR2 are MNHNS and SASEGT. CDR3 length equals 14 residues. V lost 5 bases to trimming and J lost 4 bases; unmatched junction nucleotides: 3.

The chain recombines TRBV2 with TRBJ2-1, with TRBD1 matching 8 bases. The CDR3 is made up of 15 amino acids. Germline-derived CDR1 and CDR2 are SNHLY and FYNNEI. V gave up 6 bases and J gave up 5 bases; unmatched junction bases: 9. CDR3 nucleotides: TGTGCCAGCAGGGCGGACAGGGTGGGGGACAATGAGCAGTTCTTC. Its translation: CASRADRVGDNEQFF.

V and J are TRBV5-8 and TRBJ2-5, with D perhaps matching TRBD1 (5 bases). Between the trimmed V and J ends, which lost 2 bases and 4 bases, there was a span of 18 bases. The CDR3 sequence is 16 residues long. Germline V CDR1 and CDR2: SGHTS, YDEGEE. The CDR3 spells CASSFLRQGTRETQYF. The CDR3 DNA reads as TGTGCCAGCAGCTTTCTTCGGCAGGGCACGCGAGAGACCCAGTACTTC.

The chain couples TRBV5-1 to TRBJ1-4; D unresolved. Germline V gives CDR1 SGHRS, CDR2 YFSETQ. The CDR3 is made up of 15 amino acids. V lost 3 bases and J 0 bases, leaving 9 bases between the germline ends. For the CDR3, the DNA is TGCGCCAGCAGCTCCACAGCTGCAACTAATGAAAAACTGTTTTTT. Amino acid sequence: CASSSTAATNEKLFF.

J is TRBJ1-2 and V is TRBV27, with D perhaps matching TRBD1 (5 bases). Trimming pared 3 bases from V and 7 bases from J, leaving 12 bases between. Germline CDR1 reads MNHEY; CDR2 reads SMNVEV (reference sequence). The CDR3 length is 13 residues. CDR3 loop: CASSFRTFGGYTF. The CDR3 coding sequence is TGTGCCAGCAGTTTCCGGACATTCGGTGGCTACACCTTC.

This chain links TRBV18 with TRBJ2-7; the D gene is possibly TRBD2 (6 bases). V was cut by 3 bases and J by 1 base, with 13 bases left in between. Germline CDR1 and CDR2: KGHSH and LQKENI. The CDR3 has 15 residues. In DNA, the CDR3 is TGTGCCAGCTCACCGCCGGGACTGGGTTCCTACGAGCAGTACTTC. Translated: CASSPPGLGSYEQYF.

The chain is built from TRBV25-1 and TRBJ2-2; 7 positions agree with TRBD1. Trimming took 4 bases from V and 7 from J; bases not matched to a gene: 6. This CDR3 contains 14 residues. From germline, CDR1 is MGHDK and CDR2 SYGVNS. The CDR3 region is CASSAMDRLGELFF. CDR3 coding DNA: TGTGCCAGCAGTGCCATGGACAGGCTCGGGGAGCTGTTTTTT.

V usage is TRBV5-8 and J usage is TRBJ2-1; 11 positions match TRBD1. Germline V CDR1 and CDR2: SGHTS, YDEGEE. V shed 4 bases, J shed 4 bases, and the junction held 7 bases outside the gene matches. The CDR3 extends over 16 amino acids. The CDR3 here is CASSPGQGATYNEQFF. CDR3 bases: TGTGCCAGCAGCCCCGGACAGGGGGCAACTTACAATGAGCAGTTCTTC.

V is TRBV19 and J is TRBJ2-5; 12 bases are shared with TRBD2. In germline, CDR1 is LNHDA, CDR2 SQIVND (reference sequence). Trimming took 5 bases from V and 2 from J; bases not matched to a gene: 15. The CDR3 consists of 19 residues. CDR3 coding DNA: TGTGCCAGTAGTTTTGGACAGACTAGCGGGAGCCCCAAACAAGAGACCCAGTACTTC. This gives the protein CASSFGQTSGSPKQETQYF.

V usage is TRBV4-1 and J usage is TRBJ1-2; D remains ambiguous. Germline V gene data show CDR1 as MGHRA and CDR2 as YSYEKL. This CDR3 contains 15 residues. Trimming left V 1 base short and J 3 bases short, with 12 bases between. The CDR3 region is CASSQAQQRDYGYTF. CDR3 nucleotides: TGCGCCAGCAGCCAAGCACAGCAAAGAGACTATGGCTACACCTTC.

CDR3 loop: CASSLVLAEQETQYF. CDR3 DNA: TGTGCCAGCAGCTTGGTACTAGCGGAACAAGAGACCCAGTACTTC. V is TRBV11-2 and J is TRBJ2-5; TRBD2 agrees at 8 bases. This CDR3 comprises 15 residues. J was trimmed by 2 bases and V by 3 bases; bases with no gene match: 5. Per germline, CDR1 SGHAT and CDR2 FQNNGV.